What follows are 31 T cell receptor beta chains derived from one specimen sequenced in a study of blood T cell repertoires in COVID-19. The table came from immunoSEQ multiplex PCR; TCRdb's copy has only in-frame clones and leaves some out. The sample includes roughly 220,000 clones, 84% of them seen just once. The source material was peripheral blood. These receptors came from a woman aged 40 to 50 who had recovered from COVID-19.

The chain employs TRBV2 and TRBJ2-7; TRBD1 agrees at 10 bases. The CDR3 runs 13 residues. Looked up from germline, CDR1 is SNHLY and CDR2 is FYNNEI. J lost 6 bases, V lost 5 bases, and 4 bases had no gene match. The CDR3 nucleotides are TGTGCCAGCAGTCAGAGGACAGGGGGCGAGCAGTACTTC. Translated: CASSQRTGGEQYF.

This rearrangement joins TRBV18 to TRBJ2-5; D remains ambiguous. The CDR3 is made up of 12 amino acids. CDR1 and CDR2 from the germline V gene are KGHSH and LQKENI. Deletions cut 2 bases from V and 4 bases from J, with 5 bases between. The CDR3 spells CASSPMRETQYF. CDR3 DNA: TGTGCCAGCTCACCAATGCGAGAGACCCAGTACTTC. Supplemented by reference TRBV18 and TRBJ2-5, the full variable domain reads NAGVMQNPRHLVRRRGQEARLRCSPMKGHSHVYWYRQLPEEGLKFMVYLQKENIIDESGMPKERFSAEFPKEGPSILRIQQVVRGDSAAYFCASSPMRETQYFGPGTRLLVL.

This chain connects TRBV7-9 to TRBJ2-5; a weak D match, TRBD2 (5 bases). The ends were cut back, 8 bases at V and 3 bases at J, with 13 bases in the middle. The length of the CDR3 is 13 residues. Germline V gene lookup returns CDR1 SEHNR and CDR2 FQNEAQ (reference sequence). The CDR3 loop reads CASSLGLKETQYF. Written as DNA, the CDR3 is TGTGCCAGCTCCTTAGGACTGAAAGAGACCCAGTACTTC.

CDR3 coding DNA: TGTGCCAGCAGTGATAGAGATACGCAGTATTTT. It is translated as CASSDRDTQYF. This rearrangement joins TRBV6-2 or TRBV6-3 to TRBJ2-3; the D is unclear. There are 11 residues in the CDR3. The V end lost 5 bases, the J end lost 5 bases, and 5 bases lay between the germline ends. CDR1 and CDR2 from the germline V gene are MNHEY and SVGEGT.

DNA for the CDR3: TGTGCCAGCAGCTCACCTGGACAGGGAAACGAAAAACTGTTTTTT. As protein: CASSSPGQGNEKLFF. V usage is TRBV6-6 and J usage is TRBJ1-4; 8 positions agree with TRBD1. V lost 6 bases, J lost 8 bases, and 11 bases stayed unmatched. Germline CDR1 reads MNHNY; CDR2 reads SVGAGI (reference sequence). This CDR3 region has 15 residues.

This clone came up a few times. This chain uses TRBV5-1 with TRBJ1-1, with 10 bases fitting TRBD1. Germline CDR1 is SGHRS and CDR2 is YFSETQ. The CDR3 consists of 14 residues. The ends lost 0 bases at V and 11 bases at J; junction bases unmatched: 7. Here the CDR3 DNA reads TGCGCCAGCAGCTTGGCGGGACAGGGGTCTAGGGCTTTCTTT. This codes for CASSLAGQGSRAFF.

The V and J genes are TRBV25-1 and TRBJ1-6; TRBD1 agrees at 8 bases. This CDR3 is 14 amino acids long. Unmatched junction bases numbered 7, after V lost 6 bases and J lost 9 bases. Germline CDR1 MGHDK, CDR2 SYGVNS. For the CDR3, the DNA is TGTGCCAGCAGCGCAACAGGGGGGGGTTCACCCCTCCACTTT. It codes for CASSATGGGSPLHF.

This chain connects TRBV5-1 to TRBJ2-7; no definite D call. Per the germline V gene, CDR1 is SGHRS and CDR2 is YFSETQ. V gave up 2 bases and J gave up 5 bases, with 17 bases separating them. The CDR3 extends over 15 amino acids. The CDR3 DNA reads as TGCGCCAGCAGCTTTCCCTCAGGCACCCCCCACGAGCAGTACTTC. This codes for CASSFPSGTPHEQYF.

The V and J genes are TRBV6-2 or TRBV6-3 and TRBJ2-7, with 7 nucleotides matching TRBD2. This CDR3 is 16 amino acids long. Unmatched junction bases numbered 16, after V lost 7 bases and J lost 4 bases. Looked up from germline, CDR1 is MNHEY and CDR2 is SVGEGT. CDR3 bases: TGTGCCAGCACCCCCGCGGGAGCGGGCAGGGATTACGAGCAGTACTTC. Protein: CASTPAGAGRDYEQYF.

This chain links TRBV6-5 with TRBJ2-7; 12 nucleotides agree with TRBD1. The V gene end was trimmed by 6 bases and the J gene end by 6 bases; junction bases not matched to a gene: 6. The CDR3 covers 14 residues. CDR1 and CDR2 from the germline V gene are MNHEY and SVGAGI. In DNA form, the CDR3 reads TGTGCCAGCAGAAGGGACAGGGGGCTCGGCGAGCAGTACTTC. This codes for CASRRDRGLGEQYF.

On this clone itself: Its ends do not fully match the called genes, so a read error is possible. The V call is TRBV7-7, the J call TRBJ2-1, with 11 nucleotides matching TRBD2. This CDR3 comprises 14 residues. Germline V gene sequence: CDR1 SSHAT, CDR2 FNYEAQ (reference sequence). CDR3 in DNA: TGTGCTAGCAGCCGTAGCGGGGGGGAAAATGAGCAGTTCTTC. Protein product: CASSRSGGENEQFF.

This clone appeared a few times. The V gene is TRBV9, the J gene TRBJ2-3; 7 bases are shared with TRBD2. The germline V gene has CDR1 SGDLS and CDR2 YYNGEE. V lost 6 bases and J lost 5; bases outside the gene matches: 9. The CDR3 sequence is 14 residues long. The chain's CDR3 is CASTSRGGEDTQYF. For the CDR3, the DNA is TGTGCCAGCACCAGTCGCGGGGGTGAAGATACGCAGTATTTT.

The chain is built from TRBV19 and TRBJ2-1; 10 nucleotides line up with TRBD1. The CDR3 runs to 14 residues. V dropped 8 bases and J dropped 6; count of bases not matched to a gene: 7. Germline values: CDR1 LNHDA, CDR2 SQIVND (reference sequence). The CDR3 region has the DNA TGTGCCAGTGCTTGGGACAGGGGCTCCAATGAGCAGTTCTTC. This sequence encodes CASAWDRGSNEQFF.

J is TRBJ2-7 and V is TRBV5-4; D unclear. CDR3 length: 12 amino acids. Per germline, CDR1 SGHNT and CDR2 YYREEE (reference sequence). V was cut by 1 base and J by 6 bases, with 8 bases left in between. CDR3 loop: CASSLYGGEQYF. In DNA form, the CDR3 reads TGTGCCAGCAGCTTGTACGGTGGCGAGCAGTACTTC.

This clone was observed once. This chain connects TRBV7-9 to TRBJ2-2, with 7 bases identical to TRBD2. CDR1 is SEHNR, CDR2 FQNEAQ, per germline (reference sequence). Germline trimming cut 5 bases from V and 4 bases from J; bases unmatched to any gene: 10. The CDR3 extends over 16 amino acids. DNA for the CDR3: TGTGCCAGCAGCCTACGTTCGGGGGAGGGCACCGGGGAGCTGTTTTTT. Protein product: CASSLRSGEGTGELFF.

The J gene is TRBJ2-5, the V gene TRBV6-6, with 7 bases lining up with TRBD1. With 5 bases clipped from V and 0 bases from J, the junction kept 12 bases outside the gene matches. Germline loops: CDR1 MNHNY, CDR2 SVGAGI (reference sequence). The CDR3 consists of 17 residues. CDR3 sequence: CASSQIIGGLNQETQYF. For the CDR3, the DNA is TGTGCCAGCAGTCAAATTATAGGGGGCCTAAACCAAGAGACCCAGTACTTC.

The chain carries TRBV3-1 (or the pseudogene TRBV3-2) and TRBJ2-5; D gene ambiguous. The CDR3 extends over 15 amino acids. V shed 4 bases and J shed 1 base, with 13 bases lying between them. Germline V gene data show CDR1 as LGHDT and CDR2 as YNNKEL (reference sequence). In nucleotides, the CDR3 is TGTGCCAGCAGCCTCCTCGAGACGGGCCAAGAGACCCAGTACTTC. Residues: CASSLLETGQETQYF.

This rearrangement joins TRBV5-1 to TRBJ1-2, with D tentatively TRBD1 (6 bases). V lost 4 bases to trimming and J lost 4 bases, with 14 bases between them. Germline CDR1 and CDR2: SGHRS and YFSETQ. The CDR3 has 14 residues. Here the CDR3 reads CASSPGEDSYGYTF. The CDR3 DNA reads TGCGCCAGCAGCCCCGGTGAGGACAGCTATGGCTACACCTTC.

This clone was detected only a few times. V gene TRBV18 combines with J gene TRBJ1-5; weak D call: TRBD1 (5 bases). V was trimmed by 5 bases and J by 0 bases, leaving 14 bases between them. Germline V CDR1 and CDR2: KGHSH, LQKENI. The CDR3 is made up of 16 amino acids. CDR3 amino acids: CASSSTGGYSNQPQHF. In nucleotides, the CDR3 is TGTGCCAGCTCATCAACCGGGGGGTATAGCAATCAGCCCCAGCATTTT.

The genes are TRBV18 and TRBJ1-5, with D perhaps TRBD1 (5 bases). The CDR3 runs to 16 residues. Germline CDR1 KGHSH, CDR2 LQKENI. Deletions cut 5 bases from V and 4 bases from J, with 18 bases between. The CDR3 region has the DNA TGTGCCAGCTCATATTATCGGACAACAGGAAATCAGCCCCAGCATTTT. As protein: CASSYYRTTGNQPQHF. The full variable domain, completed using reference TRBV18 and TRBJ1-5, is NAGVMQNPRHLVRRRGQEARLRCSPMKGHSHVYWYRQLPEEGLKFMVYLQKENIIDESGMPKERFSAEFPKEGPSILRIQQVVRGDSAAYFCASSYYRTTGNQPQHFGDGTRLSIL.

The chain employs TRBV29-1 and TRBJ1-1; TRBD1 might be the D (5 bases). The CDR3 loop spans 11 amino acids. CDR1 and CDR2 from the germline V gene are SQVTM and ANQGSEA. The DNA of the CDR3 is TGCTCGGCGGGGGGGGTCACTGAAGCTTTCTTT. It translates to CSAGGVTEAFF.

The rearrangement joins TRBV10-3 to TRBJ1-4, with 7 bases aligning to TRBD1. J was trimmed by 8 bases and V by 3 bases; bases with no gene match: 12. The length of the CDR3 is 16 residues. The germline V gene has CDR1 ENHRY and CDR2 SYGVKD. CDR3 DNA: TGTGCCATCAGTGACGGTAGACAGGGTCGAGGGGAAAAACTGTTTTTT. This encodes CAISDGRQGRGEKLFF.

This rearrangement joins TRBV28 to TRBJ1-2, with D possibly TRBD1 on 5 matching bases. With 5 bases removed from V and 7 bases from J, the gap between germline ends came to 17 bases. Germline assignment: CDR1 MDHEN and CDR2 SYDVKM. This CDR3 region has 14 residues. CDR3 protein: CASSTEGRGGGYTF. CDR3 sequence (DNA): TGTGCCAGCAGTACAGAGGGGCGGGGAGGTGGCTACACCTTC.

This clone was picked up a small number of times. The V call is TRBV11-2, the J call TRBJ1-2; 8 nucleotides match TRBD1. Per the germline V gene, CDR1 is SGHAT and CDR2 is FQNNGV. This CDR3 has 14 amino acids. Unmatched junction bases numbered 6, after V lost 5 bases and J lost 4 bases. CDR3 sequence: CASSPDRGRYGYTF. The CDR3 bases are TGTGCCAGCAGCCCTGACAGGGGCCGCTATGGCTACACCTTC. Supplemented by reference TRBV11-2 and TRBJ1-2, the full variable domain reads EAGVAQSPRYKIIEKRQSVAFWCNPISGHATLYWYQQILGQGPKLLIQFQNNGVVDDSQLPKDRFSAERLKGVDSTLKIQPAKLEDSAVYLCASSPDRGRYGYTFGSGTRLTVV.

The chain joins TRBV30 to TRBJ1-4, with D maybe TRBD1 (6 bases). The CDR3 has 14 residues. The V and J ends lost 2 bases and 10 bases respectively, with 17 bases between them. Germline CDR1 is GTSNPN and CDR2 is SVGIG (reference sequence). The CDR3 region has the DNA TGTGCCTGGAGTTTATTAACAGGGAAGGGAAAACTGTTTTTT. Translated, it gives CAWSLLTGKGKLFF.

The chain links TRBV9 to TRBJ2-2; unclear D gene. CDR3 length: 14 amino acids. Deletions cut 0 bases from V and 2 bases from J, with 5 bases between. Germline CDR1 and CDR2: SGDLS and YYNGEE. The CDR3 sequence is CASSVGQNTGELFF. The CDR3, as DNA: TGTGCCAGCAGCGTAGGACAAAACACCGGGGAGCTGTTTTTT. The complete variable domain, with remaining parts taken from reference TRBV9 and TRBJ2-2, reads DSGVTQTPKHLITATGQRVTLRCSPRSGDLSVYWYQQSLDQGLQFLIQYYNGEERAKGNILERFSAQQFPDLHSELNLSSLELGDSALYFCASSVGQNTGELFFGEGSRLTVL.

The chain employs TRBV7-2 and TRBJ2-7, with a possible D match to TRBD2 (6 bases). Per the germline V gene, CDR1 is SGHTA and CDR2 is FQGNSA. The CDR3 covers 11 residues. Trimming left V 6 bases short and J 12 bases short, with 15 bases between. CDR3 sequence: CASSLGGTSYF. The CDR3, as DNA: TGTGCCAGCAGTCTCGGCGGGACGTCGTACTTC.

The rearrangement links TRBV10-3 to TRBJ1-6; TRBD1 agrees at 9 bases. Unmatched junction bases numbered 3, after V lost 6 bases and J lost 0 bases. Germline V gives CDR1 ENHRY, CDR2 SYGVKD. This CDR3 spans 16 amino acids. The CDR3 DNA is TGTGCCATCAGCCTGACAGGGGGCTCCTATAATTCACCCCTCCACTTT. It codes for CAISLTGGSYNSPLHF.

This chain joins TRBV7-9 and TRBJ1-1, with TRBD1 matching 9 bases. Germline values: CDR1 SEHNR, CDR2 FQNEAQ (reference sequence). The CDR3 length is 15 residues. V trimming: 6 bases; J trimming: 3 bases; junction bases outside the gene matches: 8. This CDR3 is CASRTGTGSDTEAFF. The CDR3 DNA follows: TGTGCCAGCAGGACCGGGACAGGGTCGGACACTGAAGCTTTCTTT.

This chain links TRBV4-3 with TRBJ1-2; D possibly corresponds to TRBD1 (5 bases). CDR1 is LGHNA, CDR2 YSLEER, per germline. Trimming pared 0 bases from V and 6 bases from J, leaving 17 bases between. This CDR3 spans 16 amino acids. The CDR3 here is CASSQDPDTLRDGYTF. DNA for the CDR3: TGCGCCAGCAGCCAAGATCCGGACACGCTCAGGGATGGCTACACCTTC.

The rearrangement links TRBV4-3 to TRBJ2-7; possible D gene TRBD1, 6 bases. The germline V and J ends were trimmed by 4 bases and 3 bases, with 16 bases remaining between them. Germline V gene data show CDR1 as LGHNA and CDR2 as YSLEER. CDR3 length: 15 amino acids. CDR3 DNA sequence: TGCGCCAGCAGCCTAGGTCGGGACACCTTCTACGAGCAGTACTTC. Amino acid sequence: CASSLGRDTFYEQYF.